These 4 T cell receptor beta chains originate from one sample sequenced in a study of beta chain features in type 1 diabetes. The study, taken as a whole, reports: Shorter TCRB CDR3s, moderately but significantly so, marked every one of the four CD4+ subsets in Type 1 diabetes patients.

No antigens are known for them. Every bit of the isolated RNA underwent reverse transcription, so sequencing read expressed TCRB transcripts. Sequencing used immunoSEQ multiplex PCR; TCRdb keeps in-frame clones, though not all of them. The sample carries 300,000 to 400,000 clones, around 9.7% recorded once. Source material: central memory CD4+ T cells from blood. Source of these receptors: a man aged 25-45 years with type 1 diabetes.

Comment on this clone: The sample has other DNA sequences that encode this CDR3 too. This rearrangement joins TRBV5-4 to TRBJ1-1, with D possibly TRBD1 on 5 matching bases. CDR3 length equals 13 residues. Germline V gene sequence: CDR1 SGHNT, CDR2 YYREEE (reference sequence). V lost 2 bases and J 1 base, leaving 6 bases between the germline ends. The CDR3 nucleotides read TGTGCCAGCAGCTTTGACAGGAACACTGAAGCTTTCTTT. This encodes CASSFDRNTEAFF.

This clone was seen more than once but under ten times. V is TRBV27 and J is TRBJ2-6; no firm D call. Germline assignment: CDR1 MNHEY and CDR2 SMNVEV (reference sequence). The CDR3 sequence is 16 residues long. The V end was cut by 4 bases, the J end by 2 bases, with 12 bases between. The CDR3 nucleotides read TGTGCCAGCAGTTATTCCCTGGGGACTGGGGCCAACGTCCTGACTTTC. Translating it yields CASSYSLGTGANVLTF.

This clone has a handful of counts. V and J are TRBV4-2 and TRBJ2-5; either TRBD1 or TRBD2 may supply D (5 bases each). V was shortened by 4 bases and J by 3 bases, with 15 bases between the two germline ends. The CDR3 covers 15 residues. Germline V gene sequence: CDR1 LGHNA, CDR2 YNFKEQ. The CDR3 region has the DNA TGTGCCAGCAGCCGAGCCCGGGACGGAAAAGAGACCCAGTACTTC. Its protein product is CASSRARDGKETQYF.

The genes are TRBV5-1 and TRBJ1-6; tentative D call: TRBD1 (6 bases). CDR3 length equals 16 residues. Germline CDR1 SGHRS, CDR2 YFSETQ. Between the trimmed V and J ends, which lost 6 bases and 7 bases, there was a span of 20 bases. CDR3: CASTTGLGGGNSPLHF. The CDR3 DNA sequence: TGCGCCAGCACTACAGGGTTGGGCGGAGGGAATTCACCCCTCCACTTT.